These 18 T cell receptor beta chains were all obtained from the same sample, sequenced in a study of blood T cell repertoires in COVID-19. Data came from immunoSEQ multiplex PCR; TCRdb stores just in-frame clones and leaves some out. The data show over 600,000 clones, just under 90% seen once. Sequencing was carried out using peripheral blood. These receptors originate from a woman in her late teens or twenties with acute or convalescent COVID-19.

V gene TRBV9 combines with J gene TRBJ2-7; no clear D gene. CDR1 SGDLS and CDR2 YYNGEE come from the germline V gene. V lost 4 bases to trimming and J lost 4 bases, with 12 bases between them. The CDR3 spans 13 residues. This chain's CDR3 is CASSPTPGYEQYF. DNA for the CDR3: TGTGCCAGCAGCCCAACCCCCGGTTACGAGCAGTACTTC.

This clone was seen once. The V and J genes are TRBV10-2 and TRBJ1-2; perhaps TRBD1 as D (6 bases). CDR1 WSHSY and CDR2 SAAADI come from the germline V gene. The V end was cut by 6 bases, the J end by 8 bases, with 16 bases between. This CDR3 is 13 amino acids long. The chain's CDR3 is CASSVLQGAGYTF. CDR3 DNA sequence: TGCGCCAGCAGCGTACTACAGGGTGCGGGCTACACCTTC.

The chain links TRBV1 to TRBJ2-7; TRBD2 reflects the table's D call only, with no check against the DNA. TRBV1 is labeled a pseudogene. This CDR3 has 13 residues. The CDR3 sequence is CTSSPDSDLEQYF. Here the CDR3 DNA reads TGCACCAGCAGCCCAGACAGTGACTTAGAGCAGTACTTC.

This chain connects TRBV7-9 to TRBJ2-4; TRBD1 matches 9 bases. The CDR3 spans 16 residues. Germline V CDR1 and CDR2: SEHNR, FQNEAQ (reference sequence). V shed 4 bases and J 0 bases; nucleotides not matched to a gene: 4. CDR3 protein: CASSSRQGVAKNIQYF. The CDR3 coding sequence is TGTGCCAGCAGCTCCCGACAGGGGGTAGCCAAAAACATTCAGTACTTC.

J is TRBJ1-3 and V is TRBV4-1; D gene ambiguous. Germline-derived CDR1 and CDR2 are MGHRA and YSYEKL. This CDR3 region has 17 residues. V dropped 3 bases and J dropped 0 bases, with 15 bases sitting between them. As DNA, the CDR3 is TGCGCCAGCAGCCACCAACCCCTGGAGAGCTCTGGAAACACCATATATTTT. It translates to CASSHQPLESSGNTIYF.

This clone has just one count. The V call is TRBV19, the J call TRBJ1-6; 10 nucleotides agree with TRBD1. The CDR3 spans 19 residues. V shed 4 bases and J 0 bases; nucleotides not matched to a gene: 9. Germline V gene sequence: CDR1 LNHDA, CDR2 SQIVND (reference sequence). CDR3 region: CASSTTPGQGSSYNSPLHF. The CDR3 DNA follows: TGTGCCAGTAGTACCACTCCGGGACAGGGGAGCTCCTATAATTCACCCCTCCACTTT.

The chain joins TRBV4-1 to TRBJ2-7; a possible D gene is TRBD1 (7 bases). The CDR3 has 14 amino acids. The germline V gene encodes CDR1 MGHRA and CDR2 YSYEKL. The V end was cut by 4 bases, the J end by 2 bases, with 12 bases between. CDR3 nucleotides: TGCGCCAGCAGCCCTCAGGGGGGCCCCTACGAGCAGTACTTC. Translation gives CASSPQGGPYEQYF.

The chain employs TRBV6-5 and TRBJ2-5; perhaps TRBD1 as D (6 bases). This CDR3 has 14 amino acids. Trimming took 8 bases from V and 3 from J, leaving 16 bases between them. In germline, CDR1 is MNHEY, CDR2 SVGAGI. The CDR3 protein is CASLGATGEETQYF. In DNA form, the CDR3 reads TGTGCCAGCTTGGGCGCGACAGGAGAAGAGACCCAGTACTTC.

This clone was recorded only once. V is TRBV7-9 and J is TRBJ1-5, with D possibly TRBD1 on 6 matching bases. From germline, CDR1 is SEHNR and CDR2 FQNEAQ (reference sequence). The CDR3 is 14 amino acids. V lost 3 bases and J 4 bases, leaving 10 bases between the germline ends. Here the CDR3 reads CASSLTGPNQPQHF. CDR3 DNA sequence: TGTGCCAGCAGCTTGACAGGCCCTAATCAGCCCCAGCATTTT.

The chain combines TRBV5-1 with TRBJ1-1; 7 nucleotides align to TRBD1. V shed 3 bases, J shed 1 base, and the junction held 3 bases outside the gene matches. This CDR3 has 14 amino acids. CDR1 and CDR2 (germline): SGHRS, YFSETQ. CDR3 bases: TGCGCCAGCAGCTGGGGGACAGAGAACACTGAAGCTTTCTTT. It specifies CASSWGTENTEAFF.

Regarding this clone: This sample also contains other DNA sequences that code for the same CDR3. The chain joins TRBV6-5 to TRBJ1-1, with D maybe TRBD1 (6 bases). The germline CDR1 and CDR2 sequences are MNHEY and SVGAGI. V shed 6 bases and J shed 1 base, with 6 bases lying between them. The CDR3 contains 12 residues. CDR3: CASRQGNTEAFF. The DNA of the CDR3 is TGTGCCAGCAGACAGGGGAACACTGAAGCTTTCTTT.

Details on this clone: Other DNA sequences in this sample translate to the same CDR3. V is TRBV11-3 and J is TRBJ1-3, with D uncertain. CDR1 is SGHNT, CDR2 YENEEA, per germline. Between the trimmed V and J ends, which lost 4 bases and 1 base, there was a span of 5 bases. The CDR3 extends over 13 amino acids. The CDR3: CASSSGSGNTIYF. The CDR3, as DNA: TGTGCCAGCAGCTCAGGATCTGGAAACACCATATATTTT.

The chain joins TRBV7-3 to TRBJ1-5; maybe TRBD1 (6 bases). V was clipped by 3 bases and J by 6 bases, with 15 bases between them. The CDR3 consists of 15 residues. Germline loops: CDR1 SGHTA, CDR2 FQGTGA. The CDR3 nucleotides read TGTGCCAGCAGCTTTTCAGGGGCCCTTCGTCAGCCCCAGCATTTT. Its protein product is CASSFSGALRQPQHF.

The chain carries TRBV5-6 and TRBJ1-3; a possible D gene is TRBD1 (6 bases). This CDR3 has 14 amino acids. From germline, CDR1 is SGHDT and CDR2 YYEEEE. The V gene lost 3 bases and the J gene lost 4 bases, with 11 bases spanning the gap. The CDR3 nucleotides are TGTGCCAGCAGCTGGGGGACAAGAGGAAACACCATATATTTT. This gives the protein CASSWGTRGNTIYF.

The chain carries TRBV27 and TRBJ1-3; D uncertain. Germline lookup yields CDR1 MNHEY and CDR2 SMNVEV (reference sequence). V lost 2 bases and J 6 bases, leaving 5 bases between the germline ends. There are 12 residues in the CDR3. The CDR3 spells CASSLESNTIYF. CDR3 nucleotide sequence: TGTGCCAGCAGTTTAGAGTCAAACACCATATATTTT.

The chain couples TRBV6-5 to TRBJ1-3; D gene ambiguous. V was trimmed by 0 bases and J by 7 bases, leaving 10 bases between them. The CDR3 spans 14 residues. Germline-derived CDR1 and CDR2 are MNHEY and SVGAGI. The CDR3 DNA sequence: TGTGCCAGCAGTTACTCTCCTGTGTTGAACACCATATATTTT. It yields the protein CASSYSPVLNTIYF.

CDR3 region: CASSLDRDYGYTF. DNA of the CDR3: TGCGCCAGCAGCCTCGACAGAGACTATGGCTACACCTTC. The J gene is TRBJ1-2, the V gene TRBV4-1; D may be TRBD1 (5 bases). The germline gives CDR1 MGHRA, CDR2 YSYEKL. Trimming pared 4 bases from V and 3 bases from J, leaving 9 bases between. The CDR3 has 13 residues.

The chain has TRBV6-4 and TRBJ2-2, with D possibly matching TRBD2 (5 bases). CDR1 and CDR2 (germline): MRHNA, SNTAGT. CDR3 length: 15 amino acids. Trimming took off 2 bases at V and 6 bases at J, with 13 bases between the two ends. The CDR3 DNA follows: TGTGCCAGCAGTGACCAAGTGGACGGGGCCGGGGAGCTGTTTTTT. Amino acids: CASSDQVDGAGELFF.